This section outlines one T cell receptor (beta chain) sequence together with its context. The sample belongs to a study of shared clonotypes between healthy human individuals. The overall study: A couple of women and three men aged 18 to 49 served as donors. Each donor contributed plates that comprised three CD4 naive, three CD4 memory, two CD8 naive and one CD8 memory.

The naive CD8 subset, CD45RO-negative cells positively selected for CCR7, excluded terminally differentiated effector memory CD45RA+ cells. There are 14 residues in the CDR3. CDR1 and CDR2 from the germline V gene are MNHEY and SMNVEV (reference sequence). V was cut by 5 bases and J by 4 bases, with 13 bases left in between. Splitting of each subset's genomic DNA was done evenly across several immunoSEQ plates. Some 30,000 T cell genomes (approximately 0.2 ug DNA) went into each sorted-subset replicate. This table comes from immunoSEQ multiplex PCR, and its TCRdb copy is limited to in-frame clones, with some not included. The sample includes around 620,000 clones, approximately 96% of them seen just once.

This chain connects TRBV27 to TRBJ2-3; D is unclear. Specimen: naive CD8+ T cells sorted from blood. The receptor's source is a young woman in good health. The DNA of the CDR3 is TGTGCCAGCAGTAGCACACCCCCGGCAGATACGCAGTATTTT. Its translation: CASSSTPPADTQYF.